This section outlines one T cell receptor beta chain sequence together with its context. These data belong to a study of cytomegalovirus exposure and HLA in healthy donors. This CDR3 has 13 residues. Looked up from germline, CDR1 is MNHNS and CDR2 is SASEGT. V dropped 4 bases and J dropped 5 bases, with 12 bases sitting between them. Vbeta (60) and Jbeta (13) primers were used in the PCR. Measured with immunoSEQ multiplex PCR; TCRdb has only the in-frame clones, and not every one. The top ten clones hold roughly 2.3% of a sample with roughly 150,000 clones, roughly 80% of them seen once. The sequenced sample was PBMCs. The chain recombines TRBV6-1 with TRBJ2-7, with a possible D match to TRBD2 (5 bases). The source is a male donor in good health and CMV-seronegative. CDR3 nucleotides: TGTGCCAGCAGTGTGACCTGGGGAGACGAGCAGTACTTC. Amino acid sequence: CASSVTWGDEQYF.